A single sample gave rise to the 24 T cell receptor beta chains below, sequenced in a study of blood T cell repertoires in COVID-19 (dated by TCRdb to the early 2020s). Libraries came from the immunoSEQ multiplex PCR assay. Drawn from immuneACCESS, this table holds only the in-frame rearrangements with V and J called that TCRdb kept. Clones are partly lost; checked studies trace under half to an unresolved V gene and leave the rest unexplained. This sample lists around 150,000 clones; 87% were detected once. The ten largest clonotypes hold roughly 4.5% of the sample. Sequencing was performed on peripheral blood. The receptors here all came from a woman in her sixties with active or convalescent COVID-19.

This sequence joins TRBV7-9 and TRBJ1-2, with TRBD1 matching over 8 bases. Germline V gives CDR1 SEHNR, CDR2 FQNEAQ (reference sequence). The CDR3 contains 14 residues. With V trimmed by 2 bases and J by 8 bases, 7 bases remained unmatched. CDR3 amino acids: CASSLPGQEYGYTF. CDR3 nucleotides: TGTGCCAGCAGCTTACCGGGACAGGAATACGGCTACACCTTC.

In nucleotides, the CDR3 is TGTGCCAGTACCATCCCAGGGAGGATTCAAGATGGCTACACCTTC. Translation: CASTIPGRIQDGYTF. The rearrangement uses TRBV19 and TRBJ1-2, with D possibly matching TRBD1 (5 bases). CDR3 length equals 15 residues. V gave up 7 bases and J gave up 6 bases, with 21 bases separating them. Germline V gene lookup returns CDR1 LNHDA and CDR2 SQIVND (reference sequence). The full variable domain, rest sourced from reference TRBV19 and TRBJ1-2, is DGGITQSPKYLFRKEGQNVTLSCEQNLNHDAMYWYRQDPGQGLRLIYYSQIVNDFQKGDIAEGYSVSREKKESFPLTVTSAQKNPTAFYLCASTIPGRIQDGYTFGSGTRLTVV.

As DNA, the CDR3 is TGTGCCACCCGAGGATCTAGCGGGGACACAGATACGCAGTATTTT. Its protein is CATRGSSGDTDTQYF. The V and J genes are TRBV10-3 and TRBJ2-3; TRBD2 matches at 9 bases. The ends lost 10 bases at V and 2 bases at J; junction bases unmatched: 10. This CDR3 is built from 15 residues. Per germline, CDR1 ENHRY and CDR2 SYGVKD.

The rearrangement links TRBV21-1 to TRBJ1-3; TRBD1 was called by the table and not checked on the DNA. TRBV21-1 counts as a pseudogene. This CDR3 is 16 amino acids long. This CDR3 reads CASSFRTGRTGNTIYF. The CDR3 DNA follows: TGTGCCAGCAGCTTCCGGACAGGTCGGACTGGAAACACCATATATTTT.

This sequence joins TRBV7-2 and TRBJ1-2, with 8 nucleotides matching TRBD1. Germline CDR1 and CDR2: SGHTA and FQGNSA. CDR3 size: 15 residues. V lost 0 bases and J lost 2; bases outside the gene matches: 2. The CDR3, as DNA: TGTGCCAGCAGCTTAGCGCAGGGGGCAAACTATGGCTACACCTTC. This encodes CASSLAQGANYGYTF.

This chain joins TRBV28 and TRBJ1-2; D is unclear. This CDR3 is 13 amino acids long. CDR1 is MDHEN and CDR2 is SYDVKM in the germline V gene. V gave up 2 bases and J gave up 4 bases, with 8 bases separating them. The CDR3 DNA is TGTGCCAGCAGTTTACGGGGTCCCTATGGCTACACCTTC. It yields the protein CASSLRGPYGYTF.

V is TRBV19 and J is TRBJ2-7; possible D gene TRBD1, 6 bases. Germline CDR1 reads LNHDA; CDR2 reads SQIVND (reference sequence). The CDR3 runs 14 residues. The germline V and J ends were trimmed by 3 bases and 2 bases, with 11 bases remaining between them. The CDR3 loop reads CASSITGQTYEQYF. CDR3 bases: TGTGCCAGTAGTATCACAGGACAGACCTACGAGCAGTACTTC.

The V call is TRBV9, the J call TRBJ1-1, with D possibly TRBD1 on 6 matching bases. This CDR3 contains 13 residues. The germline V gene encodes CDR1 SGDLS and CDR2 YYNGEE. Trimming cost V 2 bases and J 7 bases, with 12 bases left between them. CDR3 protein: CASSVGTLNEAFF. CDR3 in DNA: TGTGCCAGCAGCGTCGGGACACTGAATGAAGCTTTCTTT.

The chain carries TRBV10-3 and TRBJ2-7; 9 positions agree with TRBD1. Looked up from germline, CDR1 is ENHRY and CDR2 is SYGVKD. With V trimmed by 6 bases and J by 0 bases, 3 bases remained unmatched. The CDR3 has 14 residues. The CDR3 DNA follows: TGTGCCATCAGGGGGACAGGGAGCTCCTACGAGCAGTACTTC. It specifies CAIRGTGSSYEQYF.

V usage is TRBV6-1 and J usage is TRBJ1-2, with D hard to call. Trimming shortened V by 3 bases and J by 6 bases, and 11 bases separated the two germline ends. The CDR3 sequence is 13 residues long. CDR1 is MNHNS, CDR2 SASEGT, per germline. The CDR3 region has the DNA TGTGCCAGCAGTGAGATCCAACGGGATGGCTACACCTTC. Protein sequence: CASSEIQRDGYTF.

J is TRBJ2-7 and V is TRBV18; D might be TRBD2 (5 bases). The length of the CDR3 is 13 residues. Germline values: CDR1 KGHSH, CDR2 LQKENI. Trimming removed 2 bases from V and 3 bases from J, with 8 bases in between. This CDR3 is CASSPGLNYEQYF. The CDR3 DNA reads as TGTGCCAGCTCACCAGGACTGAACTACGAGCAGTACTTC.

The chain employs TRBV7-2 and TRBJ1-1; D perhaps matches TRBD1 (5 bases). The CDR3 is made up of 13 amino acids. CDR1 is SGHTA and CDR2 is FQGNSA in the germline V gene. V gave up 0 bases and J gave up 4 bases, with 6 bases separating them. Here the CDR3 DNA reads TGTGCCAGCAGCTTAGCGGGGCGCACTGAAGCTTTCTTT. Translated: CASSLAGRTEAFF. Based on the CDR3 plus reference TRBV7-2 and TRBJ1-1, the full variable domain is GAGVSQSPSNKVTEKGKDVELRCDPISGHTALYWYRQSLGQGLEFLIYFQGNSAPDKSGLPSDRFSAERTGGSVSTLTIQRTQQEDSAVYLCASSLAGRTEAFFGQGTRLTVV.

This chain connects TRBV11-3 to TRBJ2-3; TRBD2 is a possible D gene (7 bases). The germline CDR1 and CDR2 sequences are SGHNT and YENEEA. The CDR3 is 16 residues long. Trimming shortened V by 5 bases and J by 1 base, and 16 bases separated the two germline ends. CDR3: CASSPVGGPGTDTQYF. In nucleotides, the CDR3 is TGTGCCAGCAGCCCTGTGGGGGGGCCGGGCACAGATACGCAGTATTTT. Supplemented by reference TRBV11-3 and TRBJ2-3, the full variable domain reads EAGVVQSPRYKIIEKKQPVAFWCNPISGHNTLYWYLQNLGQGPELLIRYENEEAVDDSQLPKDRFSAERLKGVDSTLKIQPAELGDSAVYLCASSPVGGPGTDTQYFGPGTRLTVL.

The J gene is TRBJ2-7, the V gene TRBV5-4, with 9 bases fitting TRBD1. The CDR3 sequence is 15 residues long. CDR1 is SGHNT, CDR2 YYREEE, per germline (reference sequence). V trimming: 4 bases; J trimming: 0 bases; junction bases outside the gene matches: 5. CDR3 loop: CASSPRDRASYEQYF. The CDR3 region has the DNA TGTGCCAGCAGCCCCCGGGACAGGGCCTCCTACGAGCAGTACTTC.

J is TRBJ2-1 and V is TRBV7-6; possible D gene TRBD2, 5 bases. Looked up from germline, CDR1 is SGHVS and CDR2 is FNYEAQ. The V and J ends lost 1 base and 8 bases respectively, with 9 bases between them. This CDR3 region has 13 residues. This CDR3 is CASSLGLAHEQFF. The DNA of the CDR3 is TGTGCCAGCAGCTTAGGGCTAGCACATGAGCAGTTCTTC.

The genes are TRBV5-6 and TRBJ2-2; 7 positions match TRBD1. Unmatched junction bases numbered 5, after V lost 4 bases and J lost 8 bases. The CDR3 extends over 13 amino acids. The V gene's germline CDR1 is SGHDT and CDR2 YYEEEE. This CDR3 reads CASSRSGQGELFF. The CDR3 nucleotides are TGTGCCAGCAGCCGATCGGGACAGGGGGAGCTGTTTTTT.

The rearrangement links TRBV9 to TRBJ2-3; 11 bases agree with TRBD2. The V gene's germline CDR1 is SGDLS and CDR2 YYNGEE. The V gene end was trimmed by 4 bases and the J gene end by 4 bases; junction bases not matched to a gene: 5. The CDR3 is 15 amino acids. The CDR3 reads CASSTGTSGSDTQYF. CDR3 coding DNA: TGTGCCAGCAGCACCGGGACTAGCGGATCAGATACGCAGTATTTT.

CDR3 amino acids: CASSQDLASGGQETQYF. The CDR3 DNA reads as TGCGCCAGCAGCCAAGATTTGGCTAGCGGGGGGCAAGAGACCCAGTACTTC. The chain couples TRBV4-3 to TRBJ2-5, with 11 nucleotides matching TRBD2. The CDR3 consists of 17 residues. V shed 0 bases and J 2 bases; nucleotides not matched to a gene: 5. Germline CDR1 and CDR2: LGHNA and YSLEER.

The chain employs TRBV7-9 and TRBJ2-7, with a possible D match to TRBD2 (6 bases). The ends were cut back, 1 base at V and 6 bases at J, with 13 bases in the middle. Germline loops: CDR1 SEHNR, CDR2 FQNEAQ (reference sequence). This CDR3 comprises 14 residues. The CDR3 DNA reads TGTGCCAGCAGCTTAGGGTCCCCGGGACTCGAGCAGTACTTC. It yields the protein CASSLGSPGLEQYF. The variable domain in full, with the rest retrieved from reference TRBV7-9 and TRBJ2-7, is DTGVSQNPRHKITKRGQNVTFRCDPISEHNRLYWYRQTLGQGPEFLTYFQNEAQLEKSRLLSDRFSAERPKGSFSTLEIQRTEQGDSAMYLCASSLGSPGLEQYFGPGTRLTVT.

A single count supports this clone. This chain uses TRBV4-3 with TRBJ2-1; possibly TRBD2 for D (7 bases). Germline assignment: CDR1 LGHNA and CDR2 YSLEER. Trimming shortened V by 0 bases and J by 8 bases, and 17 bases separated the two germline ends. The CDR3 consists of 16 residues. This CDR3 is CASSQDLRGGAYEQFF. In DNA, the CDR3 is TGCGCCAGCAGCCAAGATCTAAGGGGGGGGGCATATGAGCAGTTCTTC.

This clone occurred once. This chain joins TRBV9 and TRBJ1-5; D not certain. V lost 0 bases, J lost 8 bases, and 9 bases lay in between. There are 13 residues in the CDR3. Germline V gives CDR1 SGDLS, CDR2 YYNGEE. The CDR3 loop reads CASSVGPGEPQHF. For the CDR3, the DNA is TGTGCCAGCAGCGTAGGGCCGGGAGAGCCCCAGCATTTT.

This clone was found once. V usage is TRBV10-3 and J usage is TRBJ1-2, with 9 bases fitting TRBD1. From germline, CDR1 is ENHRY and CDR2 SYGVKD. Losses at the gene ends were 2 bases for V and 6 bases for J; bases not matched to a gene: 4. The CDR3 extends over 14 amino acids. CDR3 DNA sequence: TGTGCCATCAGTGAGGGGACAGGGCCGGATGGCTACACCTTC. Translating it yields CAISEGTGPDGYTF.

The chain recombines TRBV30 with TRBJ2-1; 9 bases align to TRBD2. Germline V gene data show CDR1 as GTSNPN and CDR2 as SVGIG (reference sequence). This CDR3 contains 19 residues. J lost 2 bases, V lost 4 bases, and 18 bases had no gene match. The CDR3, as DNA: TGTGCCTGGACGTCCTCCGGGACTAGCACTATTTTTCCCTACAATGAGCAGTTCTTC. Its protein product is CAWTSSGTSTIFPYNEQFF.

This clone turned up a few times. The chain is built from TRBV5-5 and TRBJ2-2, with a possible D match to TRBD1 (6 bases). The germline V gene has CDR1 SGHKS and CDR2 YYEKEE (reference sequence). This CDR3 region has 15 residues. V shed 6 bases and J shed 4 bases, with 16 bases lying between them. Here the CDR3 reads CASNPEGDRTGELFF. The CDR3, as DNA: TGTGCCAGCAACCCTGAGGGGGATCGCACCGGGGAGCTGTTTTTT. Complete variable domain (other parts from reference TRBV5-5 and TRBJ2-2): DAGVTQSPTHLIKTRGQQVTLRCSPISGHKSVSWYQQVLGQGPQFIFQYYEKEERGRGNFPDRFSARQFPNYSSELNVNALLLGDSALYLCASNPEGDRTGELFFGEGSRLTVL.